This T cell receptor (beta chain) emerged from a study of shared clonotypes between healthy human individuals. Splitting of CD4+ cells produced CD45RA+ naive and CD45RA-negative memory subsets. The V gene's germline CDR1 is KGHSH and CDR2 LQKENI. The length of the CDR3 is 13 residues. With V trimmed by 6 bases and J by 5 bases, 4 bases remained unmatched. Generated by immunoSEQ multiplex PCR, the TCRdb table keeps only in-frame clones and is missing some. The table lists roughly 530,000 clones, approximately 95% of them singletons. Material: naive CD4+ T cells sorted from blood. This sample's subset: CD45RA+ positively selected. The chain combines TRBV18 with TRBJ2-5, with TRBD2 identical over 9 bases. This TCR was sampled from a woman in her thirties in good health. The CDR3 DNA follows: TGTGCCAGCTCTCCCGGACTAGCGGAGACCCAGTACTTC. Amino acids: CASSPGLAETQYF.